This T cell receptor beta chain was retrieved from a study of graft-versus-host responses after intestinal transplantation. This CDR3 region has 14 residues. V lost 7 bases and J 1 base, leaving 13 bases between the germline ends. Germline-derived CDR1 and CDR2 are MNHNS and SASEGT. Regarding this clone: The target antigen is unknown.

This table comes from immunoSEQ multiplex PCR, and its TCRdb copy is limited to in-frame clones, with some not included. The data show around 40,000 clones, approximately 94% seen once. Here the sequenced sample was unstimulated CD4+ T cells sorted from spleen or lymph node cells, taken before transplant. The sequence came from a human donor who was the organ donor for an intestinal transplant. J is TRBJ1-1 and V is TRBV6-1, with D uncertain. CDR3 in amino acids: CASTLSGGNTEAFF. The CDR3 DNA reads as TGTGCCAGCACCCTTTCGGGTGGGAACACTGAAGCTTTCTTT.